The clone carrying this T cell receptor (beta chain) has ten or more counts. Sequencing was performed with immunoSEQ multiplex PCR; in TCRdb, only in-frame clones are kept and a portion is missing. This table holds about 1 million clones, about 76% found once. The junction had 2 bases not matched to a gene; V was cut back by 1 base and J by 7 bases. The CDR3 contains 14 residues. Germline assignment: CDR1 MNHNS and CDR2 SASEGT. The data were taken from a study of shared clonotypes between healthy human individuals. This clonotype was obtained from a man between 18 and 29 years old in good health. Sample: memory CD4+ T cells sorted from blood. Stated subset: CD45RA-negative fraction. The chain joins TRBV6-1 to TRBJ1-4; 8 bases agree with TRBD1. CDR3 region: CASSEVTGGEKLFF. The CDR3 DNA reads TGTGCCAGCAGTGAAGTTACAGGGGGTGAAAAACTGTTTTTT.